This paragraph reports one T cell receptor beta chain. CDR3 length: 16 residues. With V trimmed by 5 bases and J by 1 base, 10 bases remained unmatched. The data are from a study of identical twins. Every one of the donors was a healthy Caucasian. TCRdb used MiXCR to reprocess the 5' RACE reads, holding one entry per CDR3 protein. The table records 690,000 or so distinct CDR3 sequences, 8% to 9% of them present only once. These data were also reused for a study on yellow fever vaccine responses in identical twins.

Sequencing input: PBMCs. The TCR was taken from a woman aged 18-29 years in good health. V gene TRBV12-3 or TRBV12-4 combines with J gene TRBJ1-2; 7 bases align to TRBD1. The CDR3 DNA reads TGTGCCAGCAGTCCTACCGAGACAGGGATTAACTATGGCTACACCTTC. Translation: CASSPTETGINYGYTF.